A selection of T cell receptor beta chains follows, all from one sample in a study of human CD8 memory T cell subsets. TCRdb reworked the 5' RACE reads into one entry per CDR3 protein, no DNA. Here the sample table reports about 3,200 distinct CDR3 sequences. Source material: CD8+ T cells from PBMCs. The receptors shown here come from a human donor in good health. CDR3s include the opening cysteine and the closing phenylalanine or tryptophan. Some rows mark clone size as missing; the rest say once, few, many or name a class of expanded clone.

size: large; V: TRBV7-2; J: TRBJ1-5; CDR3: CASSSVGLGQPQHF
size: medium-sized; V: TRBV20-1; J: TRBJ2-7; CDR3: CSAGTSGRSYEQYF
size: NA; V: TRBV10-3; J: TRBJ2-7; CDR3: CAISESGGPYEQYF
size: medium-sized; V: TRBV29-1; J: TRBJ1-2; CDR3: CSAETGTTYGYTF
size: NA; V: TRBV6-2/TRBV6-3; J: TRBJ2-7; CDR3: CASRPAGAPGRGEQYF
size: NA; V: TRBV7-9; J: TRBJ2-3; CDR3: CASSPGEGNTDTQYF
size: NA; V: TRBV3-1; J: TRBJ2-5; CDR3: CASSQDSGPRETQYF
size: large; V: TRBV3-1; J: TRBJ1-3; CDR3: CASSQALDLVHTIYF
size: NA; V: TRBV5-5; J: TRBJ1-1; CDR3: CASSLGGNTEAFF
size: NA; V: TRBV7-3; J: TRBJ2-7; CDR3: CASSIAGGSYEQYF
size: medium-sized; V: TRBV25-1; J: TRBJ1-1; CDR3: CASSEMGTGERDTEAFF
size: NA; V: TRBV9; J: TRBJ2-5; CDR3: CASSVEGDQETQYF
size: large; V: TRBV6-4; J: TRBJ2-2; CDR3: CASSVSGENTGELFF
size: large; V: TRBV4-3; J: TRBJ2-3; CDR3: CASSQGASSGDTQYF
size: NA; V: TRBV6-5; J: TRBJ2-2; CDR3: CASSYTGANTGELFF
size: medium-sized; V: TRBV7-9; J: TRBJ2-7; CDR3: CASSPGGYEQYF
size: medium-sized; V: TRBV20-1; J: TRBJ1-1; CDR3: CSAREVTGGETEAFF
size: medium-sized; V: TRBV20-1; J: TRBJ2-7; CDR3: CSARALASGYEQYF
size: medium-sized; V: TRBV20-1; J: TRBJ1-6; CDR3: CSAPGPASSYNSPLHF
size: NA; V: TRBV12-3/TRBV12-4; J: TRBJ1-2; CDR3: CASSSEGRPDYGYTF
size: NA; V: TRBV4-3; J: TRBJ2-1; CDR3: CASSQLLAGSRGGNEQFF
size: NA; V: TRBV29-1; J: TRBJ1-2; CDR3: CSVEDFSPFSGDGYTF
size: medium-sized; V: TRBV10-3; J: TRBJ1-1; CDR3: CAISEPTGGKNTEAFF
size: medium-sized; V: TRBV20-1; J: TRBJ1-6; CDR3: CSARDPDGGDNSPLHF
size: medium-sized; V: TRBV7-9; J: TRBJ1-6; CDR3: CASSTLNSPLHF
size: NA; V: TRBV25-1; J: TRBJ2-1; CDR3: CASNPGDEQFF
size: NA; V: TRBV7-2; J: TRBJ2-3; CDR3: CASTLTSGSTDTQYF
size: NA; V: TRBV20-1; J: TRBJ2-7; CDR3: CSAHIIAGNSYEQYF
size: medium-sized; V: TRBV19; J: TRBJ2-1; CDR3: CSLGESPLYVDNEQFF
size: NA; V: TRBV28; J: TRBJ2-3; CDR3: CASSFLGTATDTQYF
size: medium-sized; V: TRBV7-9; J: TRBJ2-1; CDR3: CASSRDNYNEQFF
size: medium-sized; V: TRBV20-1; J: TRBJ1-1; CDR3: CSANPLTGPNTEAFF
size: medium-sized; V: TRBV7-9; J: TRBJ1-2; CDR3: CASSLAEVFGYTF